Below are 5 T cell receptor beta chains sequenced from a single sample in a study of control samples from healthy donors and cancer patients. TCRdb's copy holds only in-frame clones and misses some; the assay was immunoSEQ multiplex PCR. The sample records tens of thousands of clones, more than 75% being singletons. The sample consisted of PBMCs. The receptors here all came from a woman aged 55-70 years with lung cancer.

The chain is built from TRBV4-3 and TRBJ2-7, with 7 bases matching TRBD1. With V trimmed by 0 bases and J by 3 bases, 5 bases remained unmatched. Germline V gene lookup returns CDR1 LGHNA and CDR2 YSLEER. The CDR3 sequence is 15 residues long. The CDR3 region is CASSQEVGQVYEQYF. The CDR3, as DNA: TGCGCCAGCAGCCAAGAGGTAGGACAGGTCTACGAGCAGTACTTC.

The gene calls are TRBV7-2 and TRBJ1-6; D not certain. The ends were cut back, 2 bases at V and 7 bases at J, with 3 bases in the middle. Germline V gene sequence: CDR1 SGHTA, CDR2 FQGNSA. There are 12 residues in the CDR3. CDR3 sequence reads: CASSLRNSPLHF. CDR3 DNA sequence: TGTGCCAGCAGCTTACGCAATTCACCCCTCCACTTT.

The chain is built from TRBV5-5 and TRBJ1-1; D may be TRBD1 (6 bases). The CDR3 spans 14 residues. V shed 0 bases and J shed 1 base, with 7 bases lying between them. The germline V gene encodes CDR1 SGHKS and CDR2 YYEKEE (reference sequence). CDR3 amino acids: CASSLGTANTEAFF. Here the CDR3 DNA reads TGTGCCAGCAGCTTGGGGACAGCGAACACTGAAGCTTTCTTT.

V usage is TRBV7-3 and J usage is TRBJ1-1; possible D gene TRBD1, 6 bases. There are 15 residues in the CDR3. Per germline, CDR1 SGHTA and CDR2 FQGTGA. Trimming pared 2 bases from V and 4 bases from J, leaving 14 bases between. CDR3: CASSLSFRTATEAFF. CDR3 sequence (DNA): TGTGCCAGCAGCTTATCGTTCCGGACAGCCACTGAAGCTTTCTTT.

This rearrangement joins TRBV3-1 (or the pseudogene TRBV3-2) to TRBJ2-3; D not certain. V was cut by 3 bases and J by 1 base, with 2 bases left in between. The CDR3 spans 12 residues. Germline V gives CDR1 LGHDT, CDR2 YNNKEL (reference sequence). CDR3: CASSHGTDTQYF. The CDR3 DNA reads as TGTGCCAGCAGCCACGGCACAGATACGCAGTATTTT.